Presented here are 20 T cell receptor beta chains from one specimen sequenced in a study of T-cell memory formation after mild COVID-19. TCRdb re-analysed the 5' RACE reads in MiXCR, keeping a single row per CDR3 protein. The sample has approximately 50,000 distinct CDR3 sequences, roughly 9% seen once. Sequenced: PBMCs or a T cell subset sorted from them (not recorded which). The receptors originated from an adult woman who had mild COVID-19 (a few samples of this study predate the infection). Cell type and time point are not known.

This clonotype was seen many times. The chain joins TRBV18 to TRBJ2-5; D gene ambiguous. The CDR3 runs 13 residues. V lost 0 bases and J 7 bases, leaving 9 bases between the germline ends. The germline V gene encodes CDR1 KGHSH and CDR2 LQKENI. CDR3: CASSPPESVTQYF. Written as DNA, the CDR3 is TGTGCCAGCTCACCACCGGAGTCAGTGACCCAGTACTTC.

V and J are TRBV12-3 or TRBV12-4 and TRBJ2-1, with TRBD2 matching over 13 bases. V was pared by 7 bases and J by 8 bases, with 11 bases of the junction left unmatched. This CDR3 spans 16 amino acids. CDR3 in amino acids: CASKERGLAGSDEQFF. The CDR3 DNA follows: TGTGCCAGCAAGGAGAGGGGACTAGCGGGAAGCGATGAGCAGTTCTTC.

Comment on this clonotype: One end of the junction varies from germline; a read error may be responsible. The chain has TRBV5-4 and TRBJ2-7, with D hard to call. Germline values: CDR1 SGHNT, CDR2 YYREEE (reference sequence). The length of the CDR3 is 15 residues. The DNA for the CDR3 is TGTGCCAGCAGCCTGGATGACCGGCCCCCCTACGCGCAGTACTTC. It is translated as CASSLDDRPPYAQYF.

At least ten counts were recorded for this clonotype. The chain joins TRBV5-4 to TRBJ2-7, with 7 bases aligning to TRBD1. Germline CDR1 reads SGHNT; CDR2 reads YYREEE (reference sequence). V shed 4 bases, J shed 6 bases, and the junction held 1 base outside the gene matches. The CDR3 is 11 residues long. This CDR3 is CASSNRGEQYF. DNA for the CDR3: TGTGCCAGCAGCAACAGGGGCGAGCAGTACTTC.

Only a few counts were recorded for this clonotype. V gene TRBV4-1 combines with J gene TRBJ1-6; the D is unclear. V gave up 0 bases and J gave up 0 bases, with 12 bases separating them. The V gene's germline CDR1 is MGHRA and CDR2 YSYEKL. CDR3 length: 18 amino acids. The CDR3 sequence: CASSQERPAISYNSPLHF. The CDR3, as DNA: TGCGCCAGCAGCCAAGAAAGGCCAGCCATCTCCTATAATTCACCCCTCCACTTT.

This clonotype was picked up many times. V and J are TRBV5-4 and TRBJ2-2, with TRBD2 matching 9 bases. The CDR3 sequence is 15 residues long. Germline CDR1 is SGHNT and CDR2 is YYREEE (reference sequence). V shed 4 bases and J 4 bases; nucleotides not matched to a gene: 5. The CDR3 is CASSLGTSSTGELFF. CDR3 nucleotide sequence: TGTGCCAGCAGCCTGGGGACTAGCTCCACCGGGGAGCTGTTTTTT.

This clonotype has only a few counts. The chain employs TRBV7-2 and TRBJ2-2; the D gene is possibly TRBD1 (5 bases). The CDR3 sequence is 16 residues long. Between the trimmed V and J ends, which lost 2 bases and 10 bases, there was a span of 20 bases. Germline CDR1 reads SGHTA; CDR2 reads FQGNSA. In nucleotides, the CDR3 is TGTGCCAGCAGCTTATATTTGACAGACCCGGATGAGGAGCTGTTTTTT. Its translation: CASSLYLTDPDEELFF.

This clonotype was seen at least ten times. The gene calls are TRBV9 and TRBJ2-5, with D possibly TRBD1 on 5 matching bases. With 1 base removed from V and 5 bases from J, the gap between germline ends came to 12 bases. The CDR3 contains 14 residues. The germline gives CDR1 SGDLS, CDR2 YYNGEE. Here the CDR3 DNA reads TGTGCCAGCAGCGTAAGGGGATTTGAGGAGACCCAGTACTTC. Translating gives CASSVRGFEETQYF.

In its sample, this clonotype was seen many times. The rearrangement joins TRBV9 to TRBJ1-1, with D perhaps matching TRBD1 (5 bases). Germline assignment: CDR1 SGDLS and CDR2 YYNGEE. The ends were cut back, 4 bases at V and 8 bases at J, with 12 bases in the middle. The CDR3 length is 12 residues. CDR3 DNA: TGTGCCAGCAGCAAAACAGACAGCGAAGCTTTCTTT. The encoded protein is CASSKTDSEAFF. The full variable domain, rest sourced from reference TRBV9 and TRBJ1-1, is DSGVTQTPKHLITATGQRVTLRCSPRSGDLSVYWYQQSLDQGLQFLIQYYNGEERAKGNILERFSAQQFPDLHSELNLSSLELGDSALYFCASSKTDSEAFFGQGTRLTVV.

The V and J genes are TRBV6-1 and TRBJ1-2; D is perhaps TRBD1 (5 bases). This CDR3 comprises 15 residues. Germline loops: CDR1 MNHNS, CDR2 SASEGT. Trimming shortened V by 8 bases and J by 7 bases, and 23 bases separated the two germline ends. The CDR3 loop is CASFGRLTLGVGYTF. The CDR3 nucleotides read TGTGCCAGCTTCGGGAGGCTGACCTTAGGGGTTGGCTACACCTTC.

The table lists this clonotype with many counts. V and J are TRBV24-1 and TRBJ2-1; a weak D match, TRBD1 (7 bases). The germline gives CDR1 KGHDR, CDR2 SFDVKD. V lost 4 bases and J lost 9, with 18 bases in between. The CDR3 extends over 15 amino acids. In DNA form, the CDR3 reads TGTGCCACCAGTGACCCCGACAGGGAGGCGAGTGAGCAGTTCTTC. Protein product: CATSDPDREASEQFF.

The chain carries TRBV10-3 and TRBJ1-4; perhaps TRBD1 as D (5 bases). Trimming removed 4 bases from V and 5 bases from J, with 8 bases in between. CDR1 is ENHRY and CDR2 is SYGVKD in the germline V gene. The CDR3 has 13 residues. CDR3 nucleotides: TGTGCCATCAGTGCCAGGGACAATGAAAAACTGTTTTTT. Protein: CAISARDNEKLFF.

This clonotype turned up a few times. J is TRBJ2-3 and V is TRBV2; D is unclear. With 1 base removed from V and 2 bases from J, the gap between germline ends came to 4 bases. There are 13 residues in the CDR3. The germline V gene encodes CDR1 SNHLY and CDR2 FYNNEI. The CDR3 nucleotides are TGTGCCAGCAGTGAAGGAAACACAGATACGCAGTATTTT. It is translated as CASSEGNTDTQYF.

This clonotype was counted only a few times. V gene TRBV6-2 or TRBV6-3 combines with J gene TRBJ2-3; 7 positions agree with TRBD1. The CDR3 loop spans 16 amino acids. CDR1 is MNHEY and CDR2 is SVGEGT in the germline V gene. The junction had 5 bases not matched to a gene; V was cut back by 0 bases and J by 2 bases. The CDR3 loop is CASSYSMDRHTDTQYF. The CDR3 DNA sequence: TGTGCCAGCAGTTACTCGATGGACAGGCACACAGATACGCAGTATTTT.

The rearrangement uses TRBV10-2 and TRBJ2-1; 9 bases are a match to TRBD2. The V gene's germline CDR1 is WSHSY and CDR2 SAAADI. The V segment lost 7 bases and the J segment 1 base; nucleotides outside the gene matches: 5. The CDR3 consists of 15 residues. The CDR3 sequence: CASTPSGRSYNEQFF. The DNA of the CDR3 is TGCGCCAGCACCCCCAGCGGGAGGTCCTACAATGAGCAGTTCTTC.

This chain uses TRBV24-1 with TRBJ2-1; 15 bases are a match to TRBD2. V lost 3 bases and J lost 12; bases outside the gene matches: 11. Germline CDR1 is KGHDR and CDR2 is SFDVKD. This CDR3 is built from 17 residues. CDR3: CATSDGGLAGGFLLQFF. CDR3 nucleotides: TGTGCCACCAGTGATGGCGGACTAGCGGGAGGGTTTTTACTGCAGTTCTTC.

The chain combines TRBV30 with TRBJ2-7, with 8 bases identical to TRBD2. Germline CDR1 reads GTSNPN; CDR2 reads SVGIG (reference sequence). The junction had 9 bases not matched to a gene; V was cut back by 3 bases and J by 2 bases. CDR3 length: 15 residues. The CDR3 sequence: CAWRSPSGSPYEQYF. The CDR3 bases are TGTGCCTGGAGGTCCCCCAGCGGGAGCCCCTACGAGCAGTACTTC. Full variable domain (missing parts from reference TRBV30 and TRBJ2-7): SQTIHQWPATLVQPVGSPLSLECTVEGTSNPNLYWYRQAAGRGLQLLFYSVGIGQISSEVPQNLSASRPQDRQFILSSKKLLLSDSGFYLCAWRSPSGSPYEQYFGPGTRLTVT.

The CDR3 loop is CASSITGVGGHNEQFF. The CDR3 coding sequence is TGTGCCAGCAGTATAACAGGGGTAGGGGGGCACAATGAGCAGTTCTTC. This rearrangement joins TRBV12-3 or TRBV12-4 to TRBJ2-1, with D tentatively TRBD1 (7 bases). The CDR3 runs 16 residues. The V end lost 5 bases, the J end lost 5 bases, and 19 bases lay between the germline ends.

Here the CDR3 DNA reads TGTGCCAGCAGATTCCTCCGGGACAGTAATATACAGCCCCAGCATTTT. Amino acid sequence: CASRFLRDSNIQPQHF. The rearrangement links TRBV6-5 to TRBJ1-5; 7 nucleotides match TRBD1. This CDR3 contains 16 residues. V lost 6 bases to trimming and J lost 7 bases; unmatched junction nucleotides: 15. CDR1 is MNHEY, CDR2 SVGAGI, per germline.

This clonotype was seen more than once but under ten times. The V and J genes are TRBV19 and TRBJ1-5; perhaps TRBD1 as D (6 bases). V was trimmed by 9 bases and J by 4 bases, leaving 13 bases between them. Germline loops: CDR1 LNHDA, CDR2 SQIVND (reference sequence). The CDR3 length is 13 residues. The CDR3 loop reads CASTDRQNQPQHF. DNA for the CDR3: TGTGCCAGCACCGACAGGCAAAATCAGCCCCAGCATTTT. The variable domain in full, completed from reference TRBV19 and TRBJ1-5, reads DGGITQSPKYLFRKEGQNVTLSCEQNLNHDAMYWYRQDPGQGLRLIYYSQIVNDFQKGDIAEGYSVSREKKESFPLTVTSAQKNPTAFYLCASTDRQNQPQHFGDGTRLSIL.